One and the same sample provided the 27 T cell receptor beta chains below, sequenced in a study of regulatory T cells in long-lasting Graves disease. Stated time point: persistent/refractory GD, antithyroid drugs over 5 years with positive TRAb. The TCR library was prepared using RNA isolated from PBMCs. Libraries of TCR beta came from iRepertoire HTBI primers plus Arm-PCR of CDR3 regions. TCRdb re-called the multiplex PCR reads with MiXCR, one entry per CDR3 protein. The sample comprises about half a million distinct CDR3 sequences, about 20% of which are singletons, and about 12% rests with the top ten. Sequences were derived from peripheral blood mononuclear cells (PBMCs), sampled when the disease was refractory, from a patient treated with antithyroid drugs. Receptors originate from a female donor with Graves disease.

In DNA, the CDR3 is TGTGCCACCAGCACCTGGGGCGCGGTGCGGGAGCAGTACTTC. Its protein product is CATSTWGAVREQYF. The J gene is TRBJ2-7, the V gene TRBV15; D is possibly TRBD1 (5 bases). Trimming took off 4 bases at V and 7 bases at J, with 17 bases between the two ends. CDR3 length: 14 amino acids. CDR1 LNHNV and CDR2 YYDKDF come from the germline V gene (reference sequence).

This clonotype was recorded a few times. In nucleotides, the CDR3 is TGTGCCAGCAGCTCCCCCCGTAGACACTACGAGCAGTACTTC. This sequence encodes CASSSPRRHYEQYF. The chain couples TRBV12-3 or TRBV12-4 to TRBJ2-7, with no clear D. V was cut by 6 bases and J by 3 bases, with 15 bases left in between. The CDR3 spans 14 residues.

This clonotype was seen at least ten times. The chain employs TRBV28 and TRBJ2-7; TRBD2 agrees at 10 bases. This CDR3 has 16 amino acids. J lost 5 bases, V lost 4 bases, and 11 bases had no gene match. Germline V CDR1 and CDR2: MDHEN, SYDVKM. For the CDR3, the DNA is TGTGCCAGCAGTTCACTAGCGGGAATGCTCGGGAACGAGCAGTACTTC. It yields the protein CASSSLAGMLGNEQYF.

This clonotype was detected many times. The V gene is TRBV28, the J gene TRBJ2-7; weak D call: TRBD1 (6 bases). Germline values: CDR1 MDHEN, CDR2 SYDVKM. V was trimmed by 5 bases and J by 5 bases, leaving 10 bases between them. The CDR3 extends over 12 amino acids. CDR3 loop: CASSTGSHEQYF. The CDR3 nucleotides are TGTGCCAGCAGTACAGGGTCCCACGAGCAGTACTTC.

The V gene is TRBV20-1, the J gene TRBJ1-5; a possible D gene is TRBD1 (5 bases). CDR1 DFQATT and CDR2 SNEGSKA come from the germline V gene (reference sequence). V lost 6 bases and J lost 3, with 15 bases in between. This CDR3 is 14 amino acids long. The CDR3 DNA reads TGCAGTGCACCGAACGCAGGGTTCAATCAGCCCCAGCATTTT. Translation: CSAPNAGFNQPQHF.

This clonotype has only a few counts. The genes are TRBV27 and TRBJ1-1; tentative D call: TRBD1 (5 bases). V was pared by 0 bases and J by 6 bases, with 11 bases between. Germline V gene sequence: CDR1 MNHEY, CDR2 SMNVEV (reference sequence). The CDR3 is made up of 14 amino acids. CDR3 in DNA: TGTGCCAGCAGTTTATCGGGGGTAAACCCTGAAGCTTTCTTT. This gives the protein CASSLSGVNPEAFF.

V and J are TRBV9 and TRBJ2-5; 7 bases are a match to TRBD2. The V gene end was trimmed by 0 bases and the J gene end by 4 bases; junction bases not matched to a gene: 3. This CDR3 has 14 amino acids. Germline CDR1 and CDR2: SGDLS and YYNGEE. CDR3 nucleotide sequence: TGTGCCAGCAGCGTAGGATTAGCGGGAGAGACCCAGTACTTC. Protein product: CASSVGLAGETQYF.

This clonotype has a handful of counts. The V call is TRBV7-9, the J call TRBJ2-2; 7 bases are a match to TRBD2. Germline CDR1 and CDR2: SEHNR and FQNEAQ (reference sequence). V dropped 4 bases and J dropped 5; count of bases not matched to a gene: 7. The CDR3 covers 15 residues. The CDR3 bases are TGTGCCAGCAGCTCGTTCACCGGGGGGACCGGGGAGCTGTTTTTT. This encodes CASSSFTGGTGELFF.

This clonotype was counted at least ten times. The gene calls are TRBV27 and TRBJ1-1, with a possible D match to TRBD1 (6 bases). The V gene's germline CDR1 is MNHEY and CDR2 SMNVEV (reference sequence). Trimming stripped 1 base from V and 5 bases from J, with 17 bases between. CDR3 length: 16 residues. The CDR3 sequence: CASSLWGPRGGTEAFF. DNA of the CDR3: TGTGCCAGCAGTTTATGGGGGCCGAGGGGAGGAACTGAAGCTTTCTTT.

The chain carries TRBV27 and TRBJ1-2; TRBD1 matches at 7 bases. The trim removed 6 bases at V and 4 bases at J, leaving 11 bases unmatched. Germline CDR1 reads MNHEY; CDR2 reads SMNVEV (reference sequence). CDR3 length: 15 residues. The DNA for the CDR3 is TGTGCCAGCAGCTCCGATCGCCGGGACAGCTATGGCTACACCTTC. Its translation is CASSSDRRDSYGYTF.

This clonotype has only a few counts. This CDR3 is CASSQDWTSSGGELFF. CDR3 bases: TGCGCCAGCAGCCAAGATTGGACTTCAAGCGGCGGGGAGCTGTTTTTT. The chain carries TRBV4-3 and TRBJ2-2; TRBD2 might be the D (5 bases). The CDR3 consists of 16 residues. Trimming took 0 bases from V and 7 from J, leaving 15 bases between them. Germline V gives CDR1 LGHNA, CDR2 YSLEER.

This clonotype was seen only a few times. The chain has TRBV27 and TRBJ2-5; 8 nucleotides match TRBD2. V lost 5 bases, J lost 5 bases, and 13 bases stayed unmatched. The CDR3 contains 16 residues. Germline CDR1 is MNHEY and CDR2 is SMNVEV (reference sequence). CDR3 DNA sequence: TGTGCCAGCAGTCCCAGAACTAGCGGAATAACGGAGACCCAGTACTTC. This sequence encodes CASSPRTSGITETQYF.

This clonotype has at least ten counts. The chain is built from TRBV6-1 and TRBJ1-5; TRBD1 might be the D (5 bases). The CDR3 sequence is 16 residues long. Germline V gene data show CDR1 as MNHNS and CDR2 as SASEGT. With 5 bases removed from V and 2 bases from J, the gap between germline ends came to 16 bases. CDR3 protein: CASSHPGTSGNQPQHF. The CDR3 DNA is TGTGCCAGCAGTCACCCCGGGACCTCGGGCAATCAGCCCCAGCATTTT.

The J gene is TRBJ1-6, the V gene TRBV6-1, with TRBD1 matching over 7 bases. The V and J ends lost 8 bases and 5 bases, in that order; junction bases with no gene match: 6. The CDR3 has 14 amino acids. Germline CDR1 MNHNS, CDR2 SASEGT. DNA for the CDR3: TGTGCCAGCGGACAGGCCTCTAATAATTCACCCCTCCACTTT. Protein sequence: CASGQASNNSPLHF.

A single count supports this clonotype. The chain uses TRBV20-1 and TRBJ1-6; 7 bases are a match to TRBD1. V trimming: 6 bases; J trimming: 7 bases; junction bases outside the gene matches: 12. Germline assignment: CDR1 DFQATT and CDR2 SNEGSKA (reference sequence). The CDR3 length is 15 residues. As DNA, the CDR3 is TGCAGTGCCACGACGACAGGGACCACGAATTCACCCCTCCACTTT. Residues: CSATTTGTTNSPLHF.

The V gene is TRBV29-1, the J gene TRBJ1-1; D uncertain. The CDR3 contains 12 residues. The V gene lost 4 bases and the J gene lost 6 bases, with 12 bases spanning the gap. CDR1 and CDR2 from the germline V gene are SQVTM and ANQGSEA. CDR3 coding DNA: TGCAGCGTTGTGGGTCTGGGCGCTGAAGCTTTCTTT. The encoded protein is CSVVGLGAEAFF.

This clonotype showed up many times. The chain carries TRBV12-3 or TRBV12-4 and TRBJ1-6; no clear D gene. This CDR3 contains 14 residues. The germline V and J ends were trimmed by 5 bases and 7 bases, with 12 bases remaining between them. The CDR3 here is CASSAGEWNSPLHF. The CDR3 DNA is TGTGCCAGCAGTGCGGGAGAATGGAATTCACCCCTCCACTTT.

This clonotype has more than one count but fewer than ten. The chain recombines TRBV29-1 with TRBJ2-7, with 15 nucleotides matching TRBD2. CDR1 is SQVTM and CDR2 is ANQGSEA in the germline V gene. V shed 5 bases, J shed 5 bases, and the junction held 4 bases outside the gene matches. This CDR3 has 14 amino acids. As DNA, the CDR3 is TGCAGCGTTCCCGGGACTAGCGGGAGGAACGAGCAGTACTTC. This translates into CSVPGTSGRNEQYF.

The J gene is TRBJ1-4, the V gene TRBV30; D perhaps matches TRBD1 (5 bases). This CDR3 has 13 amino acids. With 6 bases removed from V and 2 bases from J, the gap between germline ends came to 10 bases. Germline V lookup: CDR1 GTSNPN, CDR2 SVGIG (reference sequence). The CDR3, as DNA: TGTGCCTGTTTAGGGGTGACTAATGAAAAACTGTTTTTT. This sequence encodes CACLGVTNEKLFF. The entire variable domain, with the rest obtained from reference TRBV30 and TRBJ1-4, is as follows: SQTIHQWPATLVQPVGSPLSLECTVEGTSNPNLYWYRQAAGRGLQLLFYSVGIGQISSEVPQNLSASRPQDRQFILSSKKLLLSDSGFYLCACLGVTNEKLFFGSGTQLSVL.

This chain uses TRBV19 with TRBJ2-2; 10 positions match TRBD1. Germline trimming cut 0 bases from V and 6 bases from J; bases unmatched to any gene: 7. The CDR3 runs 17 residues. Germline values: CDR1 LNHDA, CDR2 SQIVND (reference sequence). DNA of the CDR3: TGTGCCAGTAGTATAGATCGGGGACAGGGGTTCGCCGGGGAGCTGTTTTTT. It encodes CASSIDRGQGFAGELFF. Variable domain in full (rest from reference TRBV19 and TRBJ2-2): DGGITQSPKYLFRKEGQNVTLSCEQNLNHDAMYWYRQDPGQGLRLIYYSQIVNDFQKGDIAEGYSVSREKKESFPLTVTSAQKNPTAFYLCASSIDRGQGFAGELFFGEGSRLTVL.

This clonotype was observed a few times. The chain recombines TRBV19 with TRBJ1-2; tentative D call: TRBD1 (6 bases). This CDR3 contains 14 residues. V was trimmed by 3 bases and J by 3 bases, leaving 11 bases between them. CDR1 and CDR2 (germline): LNHDA, SQIVND (reference sequence). CDR3 sequence (DNA): TGTGCCAGTAGTATGTACAGGGCGCACTATGGCTACACCTTC. It translates to CASSMYRAHYGYTF.

The V gene is TRBV19, the J gene TRBJ1-2; D possibly corresponds to TRBD1 (6 bases). V dropped 1 base and J dropped 4 bases, with 16 bases sitting between them. From germline, CDR1 is LNHDA and CDR2 SQIVND (reference sequence). The CDR3 runs 16 residues. The CDR3 nucleotides read TGTGCCAGTAGTATAGGGGGGGACATCCCTAGCTATGGCTACACCTTC. Translating it yields CASSIGGDIPSYGYTF.

This clonotype was counted many times. This chain joins TRBV28 and TRBJ2-5, with 11 positions matching TRBD2. CDR1 is MDHEN, CDR2 SYDVKM, per germline. Trimming cost V 3 bases and J 2 bases; bases outside gene matches: 5. The CDR3 extends over 16 amino acids. CDR3 coding DNA: TGTGCCAGCAGTTTTAGAGGGACTAGCGGACAAGAGACCCAGTACTTC. Protein product: CASSFRGTSGQETQYF. The entire variable domain, with the rest obtained from reference TRBV28 and TRBJ2-5, is as follows: DVKVTQSSRYLVKRTGEKVFLECVQDMDHENMFWYRQDPGLGLRLIYFSYDVKMKEKGDIPEGYSVSREKKERFSLILESASTNQTSMYLCASSFRGTSGQETQYFGPGTRLLVL.

CDR3 sequence reads: CASSNGRHTDTQYF. In DNA, the CDR3 is TGTGCCAGTAGTAATGGACGGCACACAGATACGCAGTATTTT. This chain connects TRBV19 to TRBJ2-3; D gene unclear. Germline V gene data show CDR1 as LNHDA and CDR2 as SQIVND (reference sequence). V was pared by 4 bases and J by 2 bases, with 10 bases between. This CDR3 contains 14 residues.

With regard to this clonotype: Only one base separates this from a far larger clonotype, so it likely reflects a read error. The chain couples TRBV6-1 to TRBJ2-7; 7 bases match TRBD1. With V trimmed by 6 bases and J by 6 bases, 20 bases remained unmatched. The CDR3 runs to 17 residues. Germline values: CDR1 MNHNS, CDR2 SASEGT. For the CDR3, the DNA is TGTGCCAGCAGCCAAGAGGAGTTCACAGGGGTAAACTTCGAGCAGTACTTC. Translated, it gives CASSQEEFTGVNFEQYF.

This chain links TRBV30 with TRBJ1-3; maybe TRBD1 (5 bases). V was clipped by 0 bases and J by 4 bases, with 10 bases between them. CDR1 is GTSNPN, CDR2 SVGIG, per germline (reference sequence). The CDR3 length is 14 residues. The CDR3 is CAWSVAGLGNTIYF. DNA of the CDR3: TGTGCCTGGAGTGTAGCAGGGCTCGGAAACACCATATATTTT.

The V call is TRBV28, the J call TRBJ2-3; 7 positions agree with TRBD2. The germline V gene encodes CDR1 MDHEN and CDR2 SYDVKM. The CDR3 totals 13 residues. As DNA, the CDR3 is TGTGCTTCCCGGGGAGGGCCCACAGATACGCAGTATTTT. It translates to CASRGGPTDTQYF.